Listed below are T cell receptor beta chains from one sample, sequenced in a study of radiotherapy plus CTLA-4 blockade in lung cancer. TCRdb keeps only in-frame clones here, not all; method: immunoSEQ multiplex PCR. The table shows around 99,000 clones, with 88% occurring only once. The specimen comprised peripheral blood, sampled from a patient treated with radiotherapy plus ipilimumab. Source of these receptors: a human donor with non-small cell lung cancer that progressed on radiotherapy plus ipilimumab. Both conserved end residues are part of each CDR3. The order of the fields is J gene, V gene, D gene, clone size, CDR3 DNA, CDR3 protein. A D gene is named only where the DNA matches it firmly. Size is omitted from some rows. Given values are once, few, many or a class for expanded clones.

j_gene: TRBJ2-1; v_gene: TRBV18; d_gene: -; abundance: -; CDR3nt: TGTGCCAGCTCACCTACGCGTAGTAGTAACAATGAGCAGTTCTTC; CDR3aa: CASSPTRSSNNEQFF
j_gene: TRBJ1-3; v_gene: TRBV11-2; d_gene: -; abundance: -; CDR3nt: TGTGCCAGCAGCTTAGTTGATGGAAACACCATATATTTT; CDR3aa: CASSLVDGNTIYF
j_gene: TRBJ1-2; v_gene: TRBV2; d_gene: -; abundance: -; CDR3nt: TGTGCCAGCAGCCGGACGGAGGGACACCGTTATGGCTACACCTTC; CDR3aa: CASSRTEGHRYGYTF
j_gene: TRBJ2-7; v_gene: TRBV7-9; d_gene: TRBD1; abundance: -; CDR3nt: TGTGCCAGCAGCCCCAGAGGACAGGGGACCTACGAGCAGTACTTC; CDR3aa: CASSPRGQGTYEQYF
j_gene: TRBJ1-2; v_gene: TRBV6-1; d_gene: -; abundance: -; CDR3nt: TGTGCCAGCAGAGGTACAGAGAACTATGGCTACACCTTC; CDR3aa: CASRGTENYGYTF
j_gene: TRBJ1-1; v_gene: TRBV5-1; d_gene: -; abundance: few; CDR3nt: TGCGCCAGCAGCGTGAGCCCCCCAGGGCGCTCAGGTCTGGGTGAAGCTTTCTTT; CDR3aa: CASSVSPPGRSGLGEAFF
j_gene: TRBJ2-3; v_gene: TRBV16; d_gene: -; abundance: -; CDR3nt: TGTGCCAGCAGCCCCGCGGGTGACGCGCAGTATTTT; CDR3aa: CASSPAGDAQYF
j_gene: TRBJ1-5; v_gene: TRBV6-1; d_gene: -; abundance: -; CDR3nt: TGTGCCAGCAGTGGAGCAGGGGCAAATCAGCCCCAGCATTTT; CDR3aa: CASSGAGANQPQHF
j_gene: TRBJ1-1; v_gene: TRBV5-1; d_gene: -; abundance: -; CDR3nt: TGCGCCAGCAGCTCGAGGACAGCGAACACTGAAGCTTTCTTT; CDR3aa: CASSSRTANTEAFF
j_gene: TRBJ2-7; v_gene: TRBV19; d_gene: -; abundance: -; CDR3nt: TGTGCCAGTAACAGAGGCCCAAACTACGAGCAGTACTTC; CDR3aa: CASNRGPNYEQYF
j_gene: TRBJ1-5; v_gene: TRBV19; d_gene: -; abundance: -; CDR3nt: TGTGCCAGTAGTACGATGAGCCCCGGTCTGAGTGGGGCCGCTCAGCCCCAGCATTTT; CDR3aa: CASSTMSPGLSGAAQPQHF
j_gene: TRBJ2-7; v_gene: TRBV27; d_gene: -; abundance: few; CDR3nt: TGTGCCAGCAGTTTTGGGAGGGGGCTCTACGAGCAGTACTTC; CDR3aa: CASSFGRGLYEQYF
j_gene: TRBJ2-2; v_gene: TRBV6-5; d_gene: TRBD2; abundance: -; CDR3nt: TGTGCCAGCAGTTACCAGGGACTATATACCGGGGAGCTGTTTTTT; CDR3aa: CASSYQGLYTGELFF
j_gene: TRBJ1-2; v_gene: TRBV7-9; d_gene: -; abundance: -; CDR3nt: TGTGCCAGCAGCGACCCTAGACATCCTAATCTTGGCTACACCTTC; CDR3aa: CASSDPRHPNLGYTF
j_gene: TRBJ2-7; v_gene: TRBV4-1; d_gene: TRBD2; abundance: -; CDR3nt: TGTGCCAGCAGCCAAGCAAGATTAGCGGGAGCGGACGAGCAGTACTTC; CDR3aa: CASSQARLAGADEQYF
j_gene: TRBJ2-7; v_gene: TRBV11-2; d_gene: -; abundance: -; CDR3nt: TGTGCCAGCAGCTTTATGGGAGCCCAAGCTTACTACGAGCAGTACTTC; CDR3aa: CASSFMGAQAYYEQYF
j_gene: TRBJ2-3; v_gene: TRBV2; d_gene: TRBD2; abundance: -; CDR3nt: TGTGCCAGCACCACTAGCGGGGGAAGGGATACGCAGTATTTT; CDR3aa: CASTTSGGRDTQYF
j_gene: TRBJ2-5; v_gene: TRBV7-6; d_gene: -; abundance: -; CDR3nt: TGTGCCAGCAGCTTACCCTATCGGGAGACCCAGTACTTC; CDR3aa: CASSLPYRETQYF
j_gene: TRBJ2-7; v_gene: TRBV5-1; d_gene: TRBD2; abundance: -; CDR3nt: TGCGCCAGCAGCTTCGGCGGGAGCTCCTACGAGCAGTACTTC; CDR3aa: CASSFGGSSYEQYF
j_gene: TRBJ2-5; v_gene: TRBV6-1; d_gene: TRBD2; abundance: -; CDR3nt: TGTGCCACGAGCCGACTAGCGGGACAAGAGACCCAGTACTTC; CDR3aa: CATSRLAGQETQYF
j_gene: TRBJ2-7; v_gene: TRBV18; d_gene: -; abundance: -; CDR3nt: TGTGCCAGCTCACCATCTCAGACGACGGAGATCTACGAGCAGTACTTC; CDR3aa: CASSPSQTTEIYEQYF
j_gene: TRBJ2-7; v_gene: TRBV18; d_gene: TRBD1; abundance: -; CDR3nt: TGTGCCAGCTCACAACCGGGACAGGGGTCGGAGCAGTACTTC; CDR3aa: CASSQPGQGSEQYF
j_gene: TRBJ2-3; v_gene: TRBV6-4; d_gene: TRBD2; abundance: -; CDR3nt: TGTGCCAGCAGTGATTTAGCGGGAGGAAGCACAGATACGCAGTATTTT; CDR3aa: CASSDLAGGSTDTQYF
j_gene: TRBJ2-1; v_gene: TRBV10-1; d_gene: -; abundance: -; CDR3nt: TGCGCCAGCAGTGAGTCTTTAGGCAACAATGAGCAGTTCTTC; CDR3aa: CASSESLGNNEQFF
j_gene: TRBJ2-1; v_gene: TRBV7-9; d_gene: -; abundance: -; CDR3nt: TGTGCCAGCAGCTTAGAGAGCTCCTACAATGAGCAGTTCTTC; CDR3aa: CASSLESSYNEQFF
j_gene: TRBJ2-2; v_gene: TRBV6-6; d_gene: TRBD2; abundance: -; CDR3nt: TGTGCCGGGGGCCCATTAGCGGGAGGTGCCGGGGAGCTGTTTTTT; CDR3aa: CAGGPLAGGAGELFF
j_gene: TRBJ2-2; v_gene: TRBV6-5; d_gene: -; abundance: -; CDR3nt: TGTGCCAGCAGCCCCCGGGTAGCGGACACCGGGGAGCTGTTTTTT; CDR3aa: CASSPRVADTGELFF
j_gene: TRBJ2-3; v_gene: TRBV7-9; d_gene: -; abundance: -; CDR3nt: TGTGCCAGCAGCCCCCGACTAGTCACAGATACGCAGTATTTT; CDR3aa: CASSPRLVTDTQYF
j_gene: TRBJ1-2; v_gene: TRBV6-1; d_gene: -; abundance: -; CDR3nt: TGTGCCAGCAGTGAGGGGACAATCCGTGGCTACACCTTC; CDR3aa: CASSEGTIRGYTF
j_gene: TRBJ1-2; v_gene: TRBV6-6; d_gene: -; abundance: -; CDR3nt: TGTGCCAGCAGTCCTAGGACGGACTATGGCTACACCTTC; CDR3aa: CASSPRTDYGYTF
j_gene: TRBJ2-3; v_gene: TRBV19; d_gene: -; abundance: -; CDR3nt: TGTGCCAGTAGTTTTCTACGCACAGATACGCAGTATTTT; CDR3aa: CASSFLRTDTQYF
j_gene: TRBJ1-1; v_gene: TRBV5-4; d_gene: TRBD1; abundance: -; CDR3nt: TGTGCCAGCGGTGGGACAGGGCGAGATGAAGCTTTCTTT; CDR3aa: CASGGTGRDEAFF
j_gene: TRBJ1-2; v_gene: TRBV6-1; d_gene: -; abundance: few; CDR3nt: TGTGCCAGCAGTGAAGTTGGCGATTGGGGCTACACCTTC; CDR3aa: CASSEVGDWGYTF
j_gene: TRBJ2-1; v_gene: TRBV5-4; d_gene: -; abundance: -; CDR3nt: TGTGCCAGCAGCTTCATAGCGAATGAGCAGTTCTTC; CDR3aa: CASSFIANEQFF
j_gene: TRBJ2-5; v_gene: TRBV7-6; d_gene: TRBD2; abundance: -; CDR3nt: TGTGCCAGCAGCTTAGAGGTAGCGGGAGGGCCTGAGACCCAGTACTTC; CDR3aa: CASSLEVAGGPETQYF
j_gene: TRBJ1-1; v_gene: TRBV7-8; d_gene: -; abundance: -; CDR3nt: TGTGCCAGCTGCTTAGTGGGTGGGAACACTGAAGCTTTCTTT; CDR3aa: CASCLVGGNTEAFF